This T cell receptor (beta chain) appears in the sequencing data of a study of blood T cell repertoires in COVID-19. At the level of the study: Whether acute or convalescent, the COVID-19 samples came from the United States, Italy and Spain. PBMCs, B-cell-depleted T cells, or T cells were the source of the cDNA or gDNA that made up the material.

Authors' methods: Scientists estimated how many nucleated cells there were by amplifying reference gene primers. Clones were sequenced by immunoSEQ multiplex PCR, and TCRdb holds only the in-frame ones, with some missing. That table gives V, J and clone size, and the DNA gave D and trimming. The table shows around 200,000 clones, with nearly 90% occurring only once. This clone came up a few times. Germline V lookup: CDR1 LNHDA, CDR2 SQIVND (reference sequence). This CDR3 is built from 16 residues. V was cut by 7 bases and J by 6 bases, with 19 bases left in between. Material: peripheral blood. This chain links TRBV19 with TRBJ1-6; tentatively, D is TRBD1 (6 bases). The origin of this receptor is a man in his forties or fifties with acute or convalescent COVID-19. For the CDR3, the DNA is TGTGCCAGTACCCCCTCGGGGACAAGCCTTAATTCACCCCTCCACTTT. Protein product: CASTPSGTSLNSPLHF.